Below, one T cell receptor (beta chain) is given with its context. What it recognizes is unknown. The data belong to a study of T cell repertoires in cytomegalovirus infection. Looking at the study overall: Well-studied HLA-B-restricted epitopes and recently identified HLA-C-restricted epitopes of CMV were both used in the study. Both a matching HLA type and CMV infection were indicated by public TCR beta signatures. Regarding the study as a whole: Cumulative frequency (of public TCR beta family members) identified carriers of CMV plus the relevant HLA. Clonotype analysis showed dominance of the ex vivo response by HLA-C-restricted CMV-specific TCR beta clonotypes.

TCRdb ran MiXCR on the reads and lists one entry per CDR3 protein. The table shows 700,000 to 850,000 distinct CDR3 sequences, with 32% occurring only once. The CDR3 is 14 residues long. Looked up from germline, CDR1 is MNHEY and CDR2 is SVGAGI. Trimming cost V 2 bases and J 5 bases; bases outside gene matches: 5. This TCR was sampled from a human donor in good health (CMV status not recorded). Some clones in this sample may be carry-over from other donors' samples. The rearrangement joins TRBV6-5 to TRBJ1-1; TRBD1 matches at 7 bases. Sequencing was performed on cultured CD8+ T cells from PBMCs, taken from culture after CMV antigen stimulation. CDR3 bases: TGTGCCAGCAGTTACGGGGACAGTGGGACTGAAGCTTTCTTT. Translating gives CASSYGDSGTEAFF.